This section outlines one T cell receptor beta chain sequence together with its context. CDR3 size: 17 residues. Germline values: CDR1 SGDLS, CDR2 YYNGEE. The trim removed 2 bases at V and 4 bases at J, leaving 11 bases unmatched. Only in-frame clones appear in the TCRdb table, and some are missing; sequencing was by immunoSEQ multiplex PCR. The sample has under 150,000 clones, just over 90% seen once. The data originate from a study of blood T cell repertoires in COVID-19. The source material was peripheral blood. The receptor was isolated from a human donor with active COVID-19. The donor label of this sample is uncertain. The rearrangement uses TRBV9 and TRBJ2-3; 9 nucleotides line up with TRBD1. The CDR3 sequence: CASSVSIQGAVADTQYF. CDR3 nucleotide sequence: TGTGCCAGCAGCGTTTCGATACAGGGGGCAGTCGCAGATACGCAGTATTTT.